This TCR beta chain was documented in a study of cytomegalovirus exposure and HLA in healthy donors. This PCR relied on a set of 60 Vbeta primers and 13 Jbeta primers. TCRdb keeps only in-frame clones here, not all; method: immunoSEQ multiplex PCR. Of roughly 150,000 clones in the sample, 80% to 90% were seen once. Germline V gene data show CDR1 as LNHDA and CDR2 as SQIVND (reference sequence). V was cut by 7 bases and J by 6 bases, with 13 bases left in between. The length of the CDR3 is 13 residues. This chain joins TRBV19 and TRBJ1-3, with D possibly matching TRBD1 (5 bases). Material: PBMCs. The TCR was taken from a woman between 18 and 30 years old in good health and CMV-seronegative. The CDR3 nucleotides are TGTGCCAGTATGACCGCAGGGTTAAACACCATATATTTT. Translating gives CASMTAGLNTIYF.